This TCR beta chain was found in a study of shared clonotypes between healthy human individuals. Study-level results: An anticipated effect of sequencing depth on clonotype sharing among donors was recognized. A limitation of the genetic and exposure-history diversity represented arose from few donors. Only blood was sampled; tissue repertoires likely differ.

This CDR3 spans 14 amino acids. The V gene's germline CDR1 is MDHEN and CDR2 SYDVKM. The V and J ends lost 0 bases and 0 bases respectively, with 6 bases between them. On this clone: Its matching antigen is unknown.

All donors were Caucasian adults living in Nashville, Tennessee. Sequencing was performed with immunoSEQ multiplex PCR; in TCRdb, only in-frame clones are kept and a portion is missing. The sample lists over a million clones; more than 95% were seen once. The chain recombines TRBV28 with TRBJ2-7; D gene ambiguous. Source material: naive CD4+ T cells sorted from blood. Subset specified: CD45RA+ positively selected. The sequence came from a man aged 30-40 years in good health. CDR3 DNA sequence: TGTGCCAGCAGTTTATGGAACAGCTCCTACGAGCAGTACTTC. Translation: CASSLWNSSYEQYF.